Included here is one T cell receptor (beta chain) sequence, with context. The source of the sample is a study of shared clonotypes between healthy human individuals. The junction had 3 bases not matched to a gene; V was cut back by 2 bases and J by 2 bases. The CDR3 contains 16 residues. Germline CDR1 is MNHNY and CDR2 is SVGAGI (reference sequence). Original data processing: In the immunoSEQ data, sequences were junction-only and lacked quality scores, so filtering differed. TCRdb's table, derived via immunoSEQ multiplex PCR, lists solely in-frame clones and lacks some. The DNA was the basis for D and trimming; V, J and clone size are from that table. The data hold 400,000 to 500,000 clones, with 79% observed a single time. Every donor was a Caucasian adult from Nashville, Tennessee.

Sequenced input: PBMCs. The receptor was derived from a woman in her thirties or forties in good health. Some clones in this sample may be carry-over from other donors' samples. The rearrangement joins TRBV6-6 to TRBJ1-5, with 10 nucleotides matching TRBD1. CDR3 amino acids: CASSYAGTGGNQPQHF. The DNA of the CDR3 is TGTGCCAGCAGTTACGCCGGGACAGGGGGCAATCAGCCCCAGCATTTT.